The 25 T cell receptor beta chains below were found in one sample sequenced in a study of neurological immune-mediated disorders. TCRdb analysed the 5' RACE reads with MiXCR anew, one entry per CDR3 protein. The repertoire has some 38,000 distinct CDR3 sequences, 12% to 15% of them found once; the top ten carry around 27%. Sequenced input: PBMCs. These receptors were taken from a woman aged 50 to 65 with HTLV-1-associated myelopathy (HAM/TSP).

This clonotype has ten or more counts. V is TRBV29-1 and J is TRBJ2-3, with TRBD2 matching 13 bases. The CDR3 runs 15 residues. The trim removed 8 bases at V and 0 bases at J, leaving 5 bases unmatched. Germline CDR1 SQVTM, CDR2 ANQGSEA. The CDR3 here is CSSTSGGPSTDTQYF. The CDR3 bases are TGCAGCTCGACTAGCGGGGGGCCTAGCACAGATACGCAGTATTTT.

This clonotype has only a few counts. The chain recombines TRBV12-3 or TRBV12-4 with TRBJ2-3; 10 nucleotides agree with TRBD1. Germline trimming cut 8 bases from V and 4 bases from J; bases unmatched to any gene: 0. The CDR3 sequence is 12 residues long. The CDR3 loop reads CASGTGADTQYF. The CDR3 region has the DNA TGTGCCAGCGGGACAGGGGCAGATACGCAGTATTTT.

This clonotype occurred many times. The chain links TRBV6-2 or TRBV6-3 to TRBJ2-7; no clear D gene. CDR1 is MNHEY, CDR2 SVGEGT, per germline. V was clipped by 0 bases and J by 7 bases, with 10 bases between them. The CDR3 has 13 residues. The CDR3 sequence: CASSYSKWWEQYF. CDR3 bases: TGTGCCAGCAGTTACTCGAAATGGTGGGAGCAGTACTTC.

V is TRBV20-1 and J is TRBJ2-1; TRBD1 matches 7 bases. This CDR3 comprises 13 residues. Trimming removed 6 bases from V and 6 bases from J; junction bases left unmatched: 8. CDR1 and CDR2 (germline): DFQATT, SNEGSKA (reference sequence). This chain's CDR3 is CSARQGRGNEQFF. In DNA, the CDR3 is TGCAGTGCCAGACAGGGTAGGGGCAATGAGCAGTTCTTC.

In its sample, this clonotype was seen many times. The chain couples TRBV20-1 to TRBJ2-3; the D is unclear. The CDR3 runs to 13 residues. Trimming removed 6 bases at V and 0 bases at J, with 10 bases between. Germline CDR1 reads DFQATT; CDR2 reads SNEGSKA (reference sequence). CDR3 nucleotide sequence: TGCAGTGCCATCAGGATTAGCACAGATACGCAGTATTTT. Translated, it gives CSAIRISTDTQYF.

Many counts were recorded for this clonotype. The V and J genes are TRBV5-5 and TRBJ1-5; no clear D. Germline V gives CDR1 SGHKS, CDR2 YYEKEE (reference sequence). The CDR3 extends over 14 amino acids. Trimming cost V 4 bases and J 10 bases, with 18 bases left between them. CDR3 residues: CASSNPDRGGPQHF. The CDR3, as DNA: TGTGCCAGCAGCAACCCCGACCGCGGCGGACCCCAGCATTTT.

This clonotype was recorded at least ten times. The chain is built from TRBV4-3 and TRBJ2-1; TRBD2 matches at 8 bases. Trimming removed 0 bases from V and 4 bases from J; junction bases left unmatched: 2. The CDR3 sequence is 15 residues long. In germline, CDR1 is LGHNA, CDR2 YSLEER. The CDR3 reads CASSQDGLAYNEQFF. The CDR3 nucleotides are TGCGCCAGCAGCCAAGATGGACTAGCATACAATGAGCAGTTCTTC.

This clonotype showed up many times. The J gene is TRBJ1-1, the V gene TRBV20-1, with D possibly being TRBD1 (6 bases). CDR3 length: 15 amino acids. V dropped 0 bases and J dropped 2 bases, with 13 bases sitting between them. CDR1 and CDR2 from the germline V gene are DFQATT and SNEGSKA (reference sequence). The CDR3 DNA follows: TGCAGTGCTAGAGATTCAAGGGGGTCAAACACTGAAGCTTTCTTT. This sequence encodes CSARDSRGSNTEAFF.

This clonotype has at least ten counts. This rearrangement joins TRBV5-1 to TRBJ2-2; D is uncertain. V was clipped by 0 bases and J by 2 bases, with 5 bases between them. The CDR3 spans 14 residues. Per the germline V gene, CDR1 is SGHRS and CDR2 is YFSETQ. The CDR3 loop is CASSLGANTGELFF. CDR3 DNA sequence: TGCGCCAGCAGCTTGGGAGCAAACACCGGGGAGCTGTTTTTT.

Within the sample, this clonotype is medium-sized (0.01 to 0.1%). The chain links TRBV20-1 to TRBJ2-3, with TRBD2 identical over 10 bases. The CDR3 is made up of 15 amino acids. After removal of 1 base from V and 3 bases from J, the junction contained 4 bases not matched to a gene. From germline, CDR1 is DFQATT and CDR2 SNEGSKA (reference sequence). CDR3 nucleotide sequence: TGCAGTGCTAGAGGGCTAGCGGGGGCAACAGATACGCAGTATTTT. Translated, it gives CSARGLAGATDTQYF.

This clonotype was seen ten or more times. DNA for the CDR3: TGCGCCAGCAGCTTGGAGGCAGGGAGGAGTGAGCAGTTCTTC. This translates into CASSLEAGRSEQFF. The chain combines TRBV5-1 with TRBJ2-1, with D perhaps matching TRBD2 (6 bases). This CDR3 has 14 residues. The germline V gene has CDR1 SGHRS and CDR2 YFSETQ. The germline V and J ends were trimmed by 0 bases and 9 bases, with 13 bases remaining between them.

This clonotype was recorded at least ten times. The rearrangement joins TRBV20-1 to TRBJ1-6; D gene uncertain. This CDR3 is 15 amino acids long. Trimming shortened V by 5 bases and J by 7 bases, and 18 bases separated the two germline ends. CDR1 and CDR2 from the germline V gene are DFQATT and SNEGSKA (reference sequence). The DNA for the CDR3 is TGCAGTGCTCCCCCGCGTTCAAGCGGGAATTCACCCCTCCACTTT. It specifies CSAPPRSSGNSPLHF.

This clonotype was recorded a few times. The V and J genes are TRBV29-1 and TRBJ2-7, with D possibly being TRBD1 (7 bases). Germline CDR1 and CDR2: SQVTM and ANQGSEA. The CDR3 extends over 15 amino acids. The V end was cut by 4 bases, the J end by 0 bases, with 16 bases between. As DNA, the CDR3 is TGCAGCGTTGTTGTCCAGGGGGGTTCCTCCTACGAGCAGTACTTC. Protein sequence: CSVVVQGGSSYEQYF.

In this sample, this clonotype turned up many times. V gene TRBV20-1 combines with J gene TRBJ2-4; D possibly corresponds to TRBD2 (6 bases). This CDR3 region has 15 residues. Per germline, CDR1 DFQATT and CDR2 SNEGSKA (reference sequence). The V end was cut by 3 bases, the J end by 6 bases, with 18 bases between. The CDR3 sequence is CSARPEGAAANIQYF. For the CDR3, the DNA is TGCAGTGCTAGGCCGGAGGGAGCCGCGGCAAACATTCAGTACTTC.

In this sample, this clonotype turned up many times. The chain is built from TRBV24-1 and TRBJ2-1, with 11 bases aligning to TRBD1. From germline, CDR1 is KGHDR and CDR2 SFDVKD. V dropped 3 bases and J dropped 4; count of bases not matched to a gene: 4. The CDR3 spans 16 residues. CDR3 loop: CATSDRTGGPYNEQFF. CDR3 nucleotide sequence: TGTGCCACCAGTGATCGGACAGGGGGCCCATACAATGAGCAGTTCTTC.

Ten or more counts support this clonotype. The chain uses TRBV25-1 and TRBJ2-3; D tentatively fits TRBD1 or TRBD2 (5 bases each). Trimming cost V 3 bases and J 4 bases, with 17 bases left between them. Germline CDR1 MGHDK, CDR2 SYGVNS. CDR3 length: 16 amino acids. CDR3 sequence: CASSDVGVGHADTQYF. The CDR3 DNA reads TGTGCCAGCAGTGACGTGGGAGTGGGGCACGCAGATACGCAGTATTTT.

This clonotype occurred many times. The chain carries TRBV6-5 and TRBJ2-1; no clear D gene. This CDR3 comprises 11 residues. The germline V and J ends were trimmed by 5 bases and 10 bases, with 9 bases remaining between them. Germline CDR1 is MNHEY and CDR2 is SVGAGI. CDR3 in DNA: TGTGCCAGCAGTGACAACTGGGAGCAGTTCTTC. Translation gives CASSDNWEQFF.

This clonotype was recorded many times. The rearrangement links TRBV7-2 to TRBJ1-4; D is unclear. Trimming cost V 5 bases and J 8 bases, with 12 bases left between them. CDR1 is SGHTA and CDR2 is FQGNSA in the germline V gene. The CDR3 covers 13 residues. CDR3 loop: CASSLGYLEKLFF. CDR3 DNA: TGTGCCAGCAGCCTGGGTTATCTAGAAAAACTGTTTTTT.

This clonotype was picked up many times. This chain uses TRBV4-3 with TRBJ2-1, with D uncertain. This CDR3 contains 13 residues. Germline V lookup: CDR1 LGHNA, CDR2 YSLEER. The V and J ends lost 5 bases and 8 bases respectively, with 13 bases between them. This CDR3 reads CASSSRAGDEQFF. The DNA of the CDR3 is TGCGCCAGCAGCTCTCGGGCCGGCGATGAGCAGTTCTTC.

The rearrangement uses TRBV3-1 and TRBJ2-2; no reliable D call. This CDR3 contains 11 residues. Germline loops: CDR1 LGHDT, CDR2 YNNKEL (reference sequence). V shed 7 bases and J shed 10 bases, with 10 bases lying between them. As DNA, the CDR3 is TGTGCCAGCACCAACACCACGGAGCTGTTTTTT. Its translation: CASTNTTELFF.

This clonotype was observed many times. The CDR3 nucleotides are TGTGCCAGCAGTCAGGAGATTCTCTCTGGGGCCAACGTCCTGACTTTC. Its protein is CASSQEILSGANVLTF. J is TRBJ2-6 and V is TRBV5-5; D unresolved. V was trimmed by 5 bases and J by 0 bases, leaving 12 bases between them. The CDR3 totals 16 residues. The germline CDR1 and CDR2 sequences are SGHKS and YYEKEE (reference sequence). The full variable domain, completed using reference TRBV5-5 and TRBJ2-6, is DAGVTQSPTHLIKTRGQQVTLRCSPISGHKSVSWYQQVLGQGPQFIFQYYEKEERGRGNFPDRFSARQFPNYSSELNVNALLLGDSALYLCASSQEILSGANVLTFGAGSRLTVL.

Ten or more counts support this clonotype. The V and J genes are TRBV7-2 and TRBJ2-2; no clear D. V lost 3 bases to trimming and J lost 7 bases, with 15 bases between them. This CDR3 contains 15 residues. CDR1 is SGHTA and CDR2 is FQGNSA in the germline V gene. CDR3 DNA: TGTGCCAGCAGCTTGAGAGGCCCCACCGGCGGGGAGCTGTTTTTT. Translation: CASSLRGPTGGELFF.

At least ten counts were recorded for this clonotype. The chain uses TRBV12-3 or TRBV12-4 and TRBJ1-3; D unclear. Deletions cut 3 bases from V and 1 base from J, with 7 bases between. This CDR3 comprises 14 residues. CDR3 sequence: CASSFSGSGNTIYF. DNA of the CDR3: TGTGCCAGCAGTTTTTCGGGATCTGGAAACACCATATATTTT.

This clonotype has ten or more counts. J is TRBJ2-5 and V is TRBV29-1; 8 bases agree with TRBD1. V lost 5 bases and J lost 5; bases outside the gene matches: 10. The CDR3 is 14 amino acids. Germline V gene lookup returns CDR1 SQVTM and CDR2 ANQGSEA. The CDR3 DNA follows: TGCAGCGTTTTCAACAGGGGGGTGGGGGAGACCCAGTACTTC. It is translated as CSVFNRGVGETQYF. Drawing the rest from reference TRBV29-1 and TRBJ2-5, the complete variable domain is SAVISQKPSRDICQRGTSLTIQCQVDSQVTMMFWYRQQPGQSLTLIATANQGSEATYESGFVIDKFPISRPNLTFSTLTVSNMSPEDSSIYLCSVFNRGVGETQYFGPGTRLLVL.

This clonotype was recorded a few times. The chain has TRBV2 and TRBJ2-1, with 8 bases aligning to TRBD1. J was trimmed by 8 bases and V by 3 bases; bases with no gene match: 15. Per germline, CDR1 SNHLY and CDR2 FYNNEI. This CDR3 has 17 residues. The CDR3 DNA reads as TGTGCCAGCAGTGAGTGGACAGGGAGTGGTCATGTCCATGAGCAGTTCTTC. Encoded protein: CASSEWTGSGHVHEQFF.